This is a list of T cell receptor beta chains from one sample in a study of early T cells in non-severe SARS-CoV-2 infection. TCRdb itself ran the 5' RACE reads through MiXCR, one entry per CDR3 protein. The sample includes about 80,000 distinct CDR3 sequences, around 13% of them seen just once. Material: whole blood. The receptors here all came from an adult who was a healthcare worker with PCR-confirmed SARS-CoV-2 infection or an uninfected control (not recorded which). Each CDR3 is given with its conserved first and last residue. D genes are given only for firm matches. The size field is filled for only some rows; it gives once, few, many or a size class.

>many|TRBJ1-1|TRBV5-1|TRBD1
TGCGCCAGCAGCGCCCTGGGACAGGGTGGCACTGAAGCTTTCTTT
CASSALGQGGTEAFF
>few|TRBJ2-2|TRBV6-4|NA
TGTGCCAGCAGTGACACAACGGAGGGCGGGGAGCTGTTTTTT
CASSDTTEGGELFF
>NA|TRBJ1-6|TRBV12-3/TRBV12-4|NA
TGTGCCAGCAGTTATCGGCCGGAGTCCTATAATTCACCCCTCCACTTT
CASSYRPESYNSPLHF
>NA|TRBJ2-5|TRBV15|NA
TGTGCCACCAGCAGAGATGGGCTAGTACAAGAGACCCAGTACTTC
CATSRDGLVQETQYF
>many|TRBJ2-7|TRBV20-1|NA
TGCAGTGCTAGAGGGCCCAGGATGGAGTACTTC
CSARGPRMEYF
>NA|TRBJ2-7|TRBV6-5|NA
TGTGCCAGCAGTTCCCCAGGTGGGCAGTACTTC
CASSSPGGQYF
>NA|TRBJ2-7|TRBV7-9|NA
TGTGCCAGCAGCTTATCCGCAGGTAAACGAAAATACGAGCAGTACTTC
CASSLSAGKRKYEQYF
>many|TRBJ1-3|TRBV7-9|NA
TGTGCCAGCAGCTTAAGCGGCGCGTCTGGAAACACCATATATTTT
CASSLSGASGNTIYF
>NA|TRBJ2-1|TRBV27|NA
TGTGCCAGCAGTTCCTACCGGGAGCAGTTCTTC
CASSSYREQFF
>many|TRBJ1-3|TRBV30|NA
TGTGCCTTTAGGGGCTCTGGAAACACCATATATTTT
CAFRGSGNTIYF
>few|TRBJ1-1|TRBV12-3/TRBV12-4|NA
TGTGCCAGCAGTTTATCGGCTGAAGCTTTCTTT
CASSLSAEAFF
>NA|TRBJ1-5|TRBV6-2/TRBV6-3|NA
TGTGCCAGCAGTTACAACCCGAGGAATCAGCCCCAGCATTTT
CASSYNPRNQPQHF
>many|TRBJ2-1|TRBV9|NA
TGTGCCAGCAGCGTGGGTGTTTACAATGAGCAGTTCTTC
CASSVGVYNEQFF
>NA|TRBJ1-3|TRBV9|NA
TGTGCCAGCAGCCCCCACCGACAAAACTCTGGAAACACCATATATTTT
CASSPHRQNSGNTIYF